What follows are 27 T cell receptor beta chains derived from one specimen sequenced in a study of CXCR3-negative and CXCR3-positive naive CD8 T cells. With UMI labels, 5' RACE was used to prepare the TRB cDNA libraries. TCRdb re-called the 5' RACE reads; every CDR3 protein appears as one record, without DNA. This sample's table has 20,000 to 25,000 distinct CDR3 sequences. Material for sequencing was naive CXCR3- CD8+ T cells from blood. The subset here: CD45RO-CCR7+CD27+CD95- naive CD8+ T cells lacking CXCR3 (TNR3-). These receptors were collected from a human donor in good health. Some clones in this sample may be carry-over from other donors' samples.

V gene TRBV29-1 combines with J gene TRBJ2-5; without DNA, the TCRdb call of TRBD1 cannot be checked. CDR1 is SQVTM and CDR2 is ANQGSEA in the germline V gene. This CDR3 contains 14 residues. CDR3 sequence reads: CSVEGQTYQETQYF.

The V gene is TRBV14, the J gene TRBJ2-5; no DNA is available, so the TRBD1 call from TCRdb remains unchecked. The germline V gene has CDR1 SGHDN and CDR2 FVKESK. The CDR3 loop spans 15 amino acids. CDR3 sequence reads: CASSAWDRVIETQYF.

The V gene is TRBV7-6, the J gene TRBJ2-7. The CDR3 is 12 amino acids. The germline CDR1 and CDR2 sequences are SGHVS and FNYEAQ. This CDR3 reads CASRSESYEQYF.

The chain carries TRBV14 and TRBJ1-4; there is no DNA to check the TCRdb D call of TRBD1. There are 19 residues in the CDR3. Germline assignment: CDR1 SGHDN and CDR2 FVKESK. CDR3: CASSQAEPGTGVTNEKLFF. Complete variable domain (other parts from reference TRBV14 and TRBJ1-4): EAGVTQFPSHSVIEKGQTVTLRCDPISGHDNLYWYRRVMGKEIKFLLHFVKESKQDESGMPNNRFLAERTGGTYSTLKVQPAELEDSGVYFCASSQAEPGTGVTNEKLFFGSGTQLSVL.

V usage is TRBV6-5 and J usage is TRBJ1-1. The CDR3 is 12 residues long. From germline, CDR1 is MNHEY and CDR2 SVGAGI. Here the CDR3 reads CASRHEGTEAFF.

The chain couples TRBV4-3 to TRBJ2-5; TCRdb indicates TRBD1, and absent DNA this call remains unverified. The CDR3 length is 14 residues. In germline, CDR1 is LGHNA, CDR2 YSLEER. CDR3 residues: CASSQEQGWETQYF.

The V call is TRBV13, the J call TRBJ2-3; with no DNA, the TCRdb D assignment of TRBD2 cannot be verified. This CDR3 spans 15 amino acids. CDR1 is PRHDT, CDR2 FYEKMQ, per germline (reference sequence). The CDR3 is CASSLRLATPDTQYF.

J is TRBJ2-7 and V is TRBV12-3 or TRBV12-4; TCRdb's D call of TRBD1 is untestable without DNA. This CDR3 contains 13 residues. This chain's CDR3 is CASGGGTEYEQYF.

This chain uses TRBV29-1 with TRBJ2-5; TCRdb's assignment of TRBD2 cannot be checked, as there is no DNA. The CDR3 covers 18 residues. The germline V gene has CDR1 SQVTM and CDR2 ANQGSEA. CDR3 loop: CSVVQPGTTLVLQETQYF.

The genes are TRBV29-1 and TRBJ2-1; TCRdb indicates TRBD1, and absent DNA this call remains unverified. Germline CDR1 reads SQVTM; CDR2 reads ANQGSEA. CDR3 length: 15 amino acids. CDR3 protein: CSVEDRGGGYNEQFF.

V gene TRBV7-3 combines with J gene TRBJ2-2. Germline V gives CDR1 SGHTA, CDR2 FQGTGA. This CDR3 is 13 amino acids long. The CDR3 reads CASSLGHTGELFF. Filled out from reference TRBV7-3 and TRBJ2-2, the complete variable domain reads GAGVSQTPSNKVTEKGKYVELRCDPISGHTALYWYRQSLGQGPEFLIYFQGTGAADDSGLPNDRFFAVRPEGSVSTLKIQRTERGDSAVYLCASSLGHTGELFFGEGSRLTVL.

The rearrangement joins TRBV4-3 to TRBJ2-7. This CDR3 comprises 14 residues. In germline, CDR1 is LGHNA, CDR2 YSLEER. CDR3: CASSYGRSSYEQYF.

J is TRBJ2-7 and V is TRBV20-1; TCRdb reports TRBD1, a call that lacks DNA to check it against. Germline CDR1 and CDR2: DFQATT and SNEGSKA (reference sequence). The CDR3 contains 13 residues. CDR3 in amino acids: CSARGDIFYEQYF.

This rearrangement joins TRBV28 to TRBJ2-1; TCRdb's D call of TRBD2 is untestable without DNA. Germline-derived CDR1 and CDR2 are MDHEN and SYDVKM. The CDR3 sequence is 13 residues long. The CDR3 region is CATVGTTYNEQFF.

V gene TRBV29-1 combines with J gene TRBJ2-7; TCRdb's D gene call, TRBD1, goes unchecked for lack of DNA. CDR3 length: 16 amino acids. Germline V gives CDR1 SQVTM, CDR2 ANQGSEA. CDR3 region: CSVERGGRGQWNEQYF.

By frequency, this clonotype is medium-sized. This sequence joins TRBV29-1 and TRBJ2-2. This CDR3 contains 15 residues. Germline CDR1 and CDR2: SQVTM and ANQGSEA. This CDR3 reads CSVESTDANTGELFF.

The chain recombines TRBV6-5 with TRBJ2-3; no DNA is available, so the TRBD1 call from TCRdb remains unchecked. The CDR3 length is 12 residues. CDR1 MNHEY and CDR2 SVGAGI come from the germline V gene. The CDR3 here is CASSTTEDTQYF.

This chain connects TRBV5-1 to TRBJ2-7; TCRdb indicates TRBD1, and absent DNA this call remains unverified. CDR1 is SGHRS, CDR2 YFSETQ, per germline. CDR3 length: 13 residues. This CDR3 is CASSPLTGYEQYF.

J is TRBJ2-1 and V is TRBV12-3 or TRBV12-4. The CDR3 loop spans 14 amino acids. CDR3 loop: CASSLSGGNNEQFF.

CDR3 sequence: CSARDEREVGNEQFF. The chain carries TRBV20-1 and TRBJ2-1; the TRBD2 assignment by TCRdb is unverifiable without DNA. Germline lookup yields CDR1 DFQATT and CDR2 SNEGSKA (reference sequence). The CDR3 consists of 15 residues.

The chain joins TRBV4-3 to TRBJ1-1; absent DNA, TCRdb's TRBD1 call cannot be checked. CDR3 size: 15 residues. The germline CDR1 and CDR2 sequences are LGHNA and YSLEER. The CDR3: CASSLNRGLTTEAFF.

The chain joins TRBV29-1 to TRBJ2-7; TCRdb outputs TRBD2, but without DNA this stays unchecked. The CDR3 is made up of 13 amino acids. Germline V CDR1 and CDR2: SQVTM, ANQGSEA. The CDR3 spells CSVGLAGDYEQYF.

The V and J genes are TRBV28 and TRBJ2-5. Germline V gene lookup returns CDR1 MDHEN and CDR2 SYDVKM. The CDR3 length is 14 residues. CDR3 loop: CASSWAQDGETQYF.

J is TRBJ1-2 and V is TRBV7-8. This CDR3 region has 14 residues. Germline lookup yields CDR1 SGHVS and CDR2 FQNEAQ. CDR3 in amino acids: CASSSTHTNYGYTF.

V is TRBV7-2 and J is TRBJ2-3; the D call from TCRdb, TRBD2, cannot be confirmed without DNA. Germline CDR1 reads SGHTA; CDR2 reads FQGNSA. This CDR3 spans 19 amino acids. CDR3 protein: CASSLLLLAGGRGPDTQYF.

CDR3: CASSPGQAFVGQFF. The J gene is TRBJ2-1, the V gene TRBV7-6; the D gene TCRdb calls, TRBD2, cannot be checked with no DNA. This CDR3 comprises 14 residues. Looked up from germline, CDR1 is SGHVS and CDR2 is FNYEAQ.

The V and J genes are TRBV7-6 and TRBJ2-2. CDR1 SGHVS and CDR2 FNYEAQ come from the germline V gene. This CDR3 spans 16 amino acids. The CDR3 reads CASSLDNSFRTGELFF.